The sequence of this T cell receptor (beta chain) was determined in a study of cytomegalovirus exposure and HLA in healthy donors. The PCR used 60 Vbeta and 13 Jbeta primers. In the original processing: A later analysis counted approximately 88 million unique TCR beta chains, some 12 million shared. This table comes from immunoSEQ multiplex PCR, and its TCRdb copy is limited to in-frame clones, with some not included. V and J calls and clone size are those listed in that table; D and trimming were worked out from the DNA. In the table there are some 40,000 clones, about 53% of which are singletons. This clone appeared once. V gave up 0 bases and J gave up 9 bases, with 18 bases separating them. CDR3 length equals 16 residues. Germline V gene data show CDR1 as LGHNA and CDR2 as YNFKEQ.

This TCR was sampled from a woman aged 40 to 50 in good health and CMV-seropositive. The rearrangement joins TRBV4-2 to TRBJ2-1; D is possibly TRBD2 (8 bases). The sequenced sample consisted of PBMCs. The CDR3 DNA is TGTGCCAGCAGCCAAGAAGGAAGGGGGCGGGAGGCTGAGCAGTTCTTC. Protein product: CASSQEGRGREAEQFF.